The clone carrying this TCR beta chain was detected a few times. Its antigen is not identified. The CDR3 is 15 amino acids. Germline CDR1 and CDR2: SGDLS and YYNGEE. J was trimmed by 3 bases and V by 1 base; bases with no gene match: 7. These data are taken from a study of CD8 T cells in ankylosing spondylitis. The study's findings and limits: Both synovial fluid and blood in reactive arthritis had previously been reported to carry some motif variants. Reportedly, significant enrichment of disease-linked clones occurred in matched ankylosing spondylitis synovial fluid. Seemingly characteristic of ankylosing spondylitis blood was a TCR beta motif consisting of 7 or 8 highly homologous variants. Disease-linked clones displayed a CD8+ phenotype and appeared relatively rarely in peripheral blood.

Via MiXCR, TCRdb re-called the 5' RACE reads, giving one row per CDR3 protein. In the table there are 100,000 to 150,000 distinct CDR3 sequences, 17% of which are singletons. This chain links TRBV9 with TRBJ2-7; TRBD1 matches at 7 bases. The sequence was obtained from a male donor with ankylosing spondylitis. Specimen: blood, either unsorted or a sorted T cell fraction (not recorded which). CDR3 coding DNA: TGTGCCAGCAGCGTATCACAGGGGTTGCACTACGAGCAGTACTTC. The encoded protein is CASSVSQGLHYEQYF. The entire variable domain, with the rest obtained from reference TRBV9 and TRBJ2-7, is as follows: DSGVTQTPKHLITATGQRVTLRCSPRSGDLSVYWYQQSLDQGLQFLIQYYNGEERAKGNILERFSAQQFPDLHSELNLSSLELGDSALYFCASSVSQGLHYEQYFGPGTRLTVT.